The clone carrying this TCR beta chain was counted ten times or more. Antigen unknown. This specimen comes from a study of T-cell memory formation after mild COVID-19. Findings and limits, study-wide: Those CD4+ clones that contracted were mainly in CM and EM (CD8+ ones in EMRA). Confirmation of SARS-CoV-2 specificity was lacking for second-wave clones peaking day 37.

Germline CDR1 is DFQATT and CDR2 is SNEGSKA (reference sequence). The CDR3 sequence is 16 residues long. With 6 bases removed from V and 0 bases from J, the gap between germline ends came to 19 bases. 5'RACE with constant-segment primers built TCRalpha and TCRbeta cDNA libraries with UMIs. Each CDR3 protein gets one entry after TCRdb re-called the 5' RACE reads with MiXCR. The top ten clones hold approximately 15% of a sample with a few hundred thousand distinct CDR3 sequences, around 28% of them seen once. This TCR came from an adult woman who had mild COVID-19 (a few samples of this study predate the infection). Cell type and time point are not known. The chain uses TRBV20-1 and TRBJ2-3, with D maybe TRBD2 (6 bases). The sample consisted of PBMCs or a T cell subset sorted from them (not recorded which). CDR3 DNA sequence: TGCAGTGCCCCAGATAAGGCGGGGATAAGCACAGATACGCAGTATTTT. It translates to CSAPDKAGISTDTQYF.